These 28 T cell receptor beta chains were sequenced from one sample in a study of CD8+ T cells in alopecia areata. Investigators isolated RNA and reverse transcribed it into cDNA to act as the sequencing template. Assay used: immunoSEQ multiplex PCR; TCRdb lists only in-frame clones, some missing. This table holds roughly 250,000 clones, 65% to 70% found once. The source material was CD4+ T cells sorted from blood, sampled at week 0. Every receptor here comes from a human donor with alopecia areata.

The chain combines TRBV11-1 with TRBJ2-1, with 9 bases lining up with TRBD1. V gave up 6 bases and J gave up 10 bases; unmatched junction bases: 10. This CDR3 comprises 14 residues. CDR1 is SGHAT, CDR2 FQDESV, per germline (reference sequence). The CDR3 region has the DNA TGTGCCAGCAGACGAGGACAGGGGATTCGGGAGCAGTTCTTC. Translation gives CASRRGQGIREQFF.

V usage is TRBV23-1 and J usage is TRBJ2-5, with a tentative D call TRBD2 (5 bases). TRBV23-1 is an open reading frame, and its role is uncertain. The CDR3 covers 17 residues. V was shortened by 0 bases and J by 1 base, with 15 bases between the two germline ends. The CDR3: CASSQSVVRDPQETQYF. The CDR3 bases are TGCGCCAGCAGTCAATCAGTTGTCCGGGATCCCCAAGAGACCCAGTACTTC.

The chain has TRBV7-9 and TRBJ1-1; D not resolved. The CDR3 is made up of 14 amino acids. Deletions cut 4 bases from V and 5 bases from J, with 14 bases between. Germline-derived CDR1 and CDR2 are SEHNR and FQNEAQ (reference sequence). In DNA form, the CDR3 reads TGTGCCAGCAGCTCTCTGACCTGGGGAACTGAAGCTTTCTTT. Protein: CASSSLTWGTEAFF. The complete variable domain, with remaining parts taken from reference TRBV7-9 and TRBJ1-1, reads DTGVSQNPRHKITKRGQNVTFRCDPISEHNRLYWYRQTLGQGPEFLTYFQNEAQLEKSRLLSDRFSAERPKGSFSTLEIQRTEQGDSAMYLCASSSLTWGTEAFFGQGTRLTVV.

The DNA for the CDR3 is TGTGCCATCAGTGTAGACAGGAATAATTCACCCCTCCACTTT. Protein sequence: CAISVDRNNSPLHF. The chain has TRBV10-3 and TRBJ1-6, with D perhaps TRBD1 (6 bases). Germline V gene sequence: CDR1 ENHRY, CDR2 SYGVKD. CDR3 length: 14 residues. V was shortened by 4 bases and J by 5 bases, with 9 bases between the two germline ends.

This clone was seen only a few times. The J gene is TRBJ2-5, the V gene TRBV29-1; perhaps TRBD2 as D (7 bases). V lost 4 bases and J lost 4, with 13 bases in between. The germline gives CDR1 SQVTM, CDR2 ANQGSEA. The CDR3 runs 13 residues. CDR3 in amino acids: CSVVGGRGETQYF. DNA for the CDR3: TGCAGCGTTGTCGGGGGGCGCGGAGAGACCCAGTACTTC. Based on the CDR3 plus reference TRBV29-1 and TRBJ2-5, the full variable domain is SAVISQKPSRDICQRGTSLTIQCQVDSQVTMMFWYRQQPGQSLTLIATANQGSEATYESGFVIDKFPISRPNLTFSTLTVSNMSPEDSSIYLCSVVGGRGETQYFGPGTRLLVL.

The chain carries TRBV7-2 and TRBJ2-5; D remains unclear. Germline loops: CDR1 SGHTA, CDR2 FQGNSA. The V end lost 2 bases, the J end lost 1 base, and 8 bases lay between the germline ends. The CDR3 consists of 14 residues. DNA for the CDR3: TGTGCCAGCAGCTTACCCGAAATCCAAGAGACCCAGTACTTC. It translates to CASSLPEIQETQYF.

The CDR3 DNA reads as TGTGCCTGGATCGGTTGGGATACGCAGTATTTT. Translated: CAWIGWDTQYF. The genes are TRBV30 and TRBJ2-3; D gene unclear. Looked up from germline, CDR1 is GTSNPN and CDR2 is SVGIG (reference sequence). Deletions cut 4 bases from V and 6 bases from J, with 8 bases between. This CDR3 contains 11 residues.

This chain connects TRBV29-1 to TRBJ1-2, with 8 nucleotides matching TRBD1. The ends lost 7 bases at V and 4 bases at J; junction bases unmatched: 8. The CDR3 is made up of 13 amino acids. CDR1 is SQVTM and CDR2 is ANQGSEA in the germline V gene. CDR3 region: CSASTGATYGYTF. The CDR3 DNA is TGCAGCGCCTCGACAGGGGCTACCTATGGCTACACCTTC.

This chain joins TRBV7-9 and TRBJ1-6; 10 nucleotides agree with TRBD1. Per the germline V gene, CDR1 is SEHNR and CDR2 is FQNEAQ (reference sequence). Germline trimming cut 11 bases from V and 5 bases from J; bases unmatched to any gene: 12. The CDR3 consists of 16 residues. This CDR3 is CAYPVRGTGDNSPLHF. In nucleotides, the CDR3 is TGTGCCTACCCAGTTCGGGGGACAGGGGATAATTCACCCCTCCACTTT.

The chain links TRBV7-8 to TRBJ1-1; D is undetermined. Trimming stripped 3 bases from V and 4 bases from J, with 18 bases between. Looked up from germline, CDR1 is SGHVS and CDR2 is FQNEAQ. The CDR3 is 16 amino acids. CDR3 region: CASSLLRISYLTEAFF. CDR3 sequence (DNA): TGTGCCAGCAGCTTGCTCCGAATTTCTTACCTCACTGAAGCTTTCTTT.

DNA for the CDR3: TGTGCCAGCAGCTTAGCGCTGGGGGATACCGGGGAGCTGTTTTTT. This translates into CASSLALGDTGELFF. The gene calls are TRBV7-2 and TRBJ2-2, with D perhaps given as TRBD1 or TRBD2 (5 bases each). There are 15 residues in the CDR3. Per germline, CDR1 SGHTA and CDR2 FQGNSA. Trimming left V 0 bases short and J 5 bases short, with 10 bases between.

The genes are TRBV19 and TRBJ2-2; possibly TRBD1 or TRBD2 for D (5 bases each). The germline CDR1 and CDR2 sequences are LNHDA and SQIVND (reference sequence). Trimming took 8 bases from V and 4 from J, leaving 14 bases between them. There are 14 residues in the CDR3. The CDR3 reads CASRGQGATGELFF. The CDR3 DNA sequence: TGTGCCAGTCGAGGGCAGGGAGCCACCGGGGAGCTGTTTTTT.

Only one count was recorded for this clone. The genes are TRBV29-1 and TRBJ2-1, with D perhaps assigned TRBD1 or TRBD2 (5 bases each). CDR3 length equals 16 residues. Between the trimmed V and J ends, which lost 8 bases and 0 bases, there was a span of 20 bases. Germline CDR1 reads SQVTM; CDR2 reads ANQGSEA. The DNA of the CDR3 is TGCAGCCACTTGGATGCCGGGGCGCTCTCCTACAATGAGCAGTTCTTC. It translates to CSHLDAGALSYNEQFF.

This chain joins TRBV15 and TRBJ1-4; no clear D gene. The CDR3 has 15 residues. V dropped 0 bases and J dropped 7 bases, with 12 bases sitting between them. The V gene's germline CDR1 is LNHNV and CDR2 YYDKDF (reference sequence). The CDR3 DNA sequence: TGTGCCACCAGCAGAGATCTACAAGCTGGTGAAAAACTGTTTTTT. Protein: CATSRDLQAGEKLFF.

This rearrangement joins TRBV30 to TRBJ1-5, with D unresolved. The CDR3 has 16 residues. V was cut by 0 bases and J by 0 bases, with 12 bases left in between. CDR1 is GTSNPN, CDR2 SVGIG, per germline (reference sequence). CDR3 sequence: CAWSVQNQHSNQPQHF. For the CDR3, the DNA is TGTGCCTGGAGTGTACAGAATCAACATAGCAATCAGCCCCAGCATTTT.

The gene calls are TRBV29-1 and TRBJ1-1; D call uncertain. CDR1 is SQVTM, CDR2 ANQGSEA, per germline. The CDR3 has 12 residues. Trimming pared 5 bases from V and 4 bases from J, leaving 11 bases between. CDR3 DNA: TGCAGCGTTTACCGCGGCCTCACTGAAGCTTTCTTT. It is translated as CSVYRGLTEAFF.

The genes are TRBV30 and TRBJ2-7; TRBD1 aligns across 11 bases. With V trimmed by 2 bases and J by 5 bases, 14 bases remained unmatched. Germline V gene data show CDR1 as GTSNPN and CDR2 as SVGIG (reference sequence). This CDR3 is 17 amino acids long. The CDR3 reads CAWSPRTGGVSRDEQYF. CDR3 DNA sequence: TGTGCCTGGAGTCCTCGGACAGGGGGCGTCTCTCGGGACGAGCAGTACTTC.

The rearrangement links TRBV30 to TRBJ2-1; D call uncertain. Germline V gives CDR1 GTSNPN, CDR2 SVGIG (reference sequence). The CDR3 has 13 amino acids. V shed 0 bases and J shed 10 bases, with 13 bases lying between them. The CDR3 is CAWSVLRRYEQFF. The CDR3 nucleotides read TGTGCCTGGAGTGTTTTACGGCGTTACGAGCAGTTCTTC.

V usage is TRBV29-1 and J usage is TRBJ1-2, with a possible D match to TRBD1 (6 bases). CDR1 is SQVTM, CDR2 ANQGSEA, per germline. This CDR3 is 13 amino acids long. Trimming removed 7 bases at V and 3 bases at J, with 15 bases between. The CDR3 spells CSASPDSYYGYTF. Written as DNA, the CDR3 is TGCAGCGCCTCTCCGGACAGCTACTATGGCTACACCTTC. Full variable domain (remainder filled in from reference TRBV29-1 and TRBJ1-2): SAVISQKPSRDICQRGTSLTIQCQVDSQVTMMFWYRQQPGQSLTLIATANQGSEATYESGFVIDKFPISRPNLTFSTLTVSNMSPEDSSIYLCSASPDSYYGYTFGSGTRLTVV.

The chain has TRBV29-1 and TRBJ2-1; tentative D call: TRBD2 (5 bases). Trimming cost V 6 bases and J 4 bases, with 16 bases left between them. Germline V CDR1 and CDR2: SQVTM, ANQGSEA. CDR3 length: 14 amino acids. Here the CDR3 reads CSVREDVGYNEQFF. The CDR3 nucleotides are TGCAGCGTCCGGGAAGACGTAGGGTACAATGAGCAGTTCTTC.

The rearrangement links TRBV18 to TRBJ2-1; no definite D call. Germline V CDR1 and CDR2: KGHSH, LQKENI. The CDR3 is 13 residues long. V lost 2 bases to trimming and J lost 3 bases, with 5 bases between them. Here the CDR3 reads CASSPTDYNEQFF. CDR3 bases: TGTGCCAGCTCACCAACAGACTACAATGAGCAGTTCTTC.

The chain joins TRBV29-1 to TRBJ2-7; TRBD1 is a possible D gene (6 bases). Per germline, CDR1 SQVTM and CDR2 ANQGSEA. The CDR3 has 14 amino acids. With 6 bases removed from V and 0 bases from J, the gap between germline ends came to 15 bases. For the CDR3, the DNA is TGCAGCGTCGGAAGGACAGCTTTCTCCTACGAGCAGTACTTC. This sequence encodes CSVGRTAFSYEQYF.

The chain employs TRBV29-1 and TRBJ2-7; D tentatively fits TRBD1 or TRBD2 (5 bases each). Germline V lookup: CDR1 SQVTM, CDR2 ANQGSEA. The V gene lost 4 bases and the J gene lost 0 bases, with 7 bases spanning the gap. The CDR3 runs to 12 residues. The CDR3 DNA reads TGCAGCGTTGGGGGGTTCTCCTACGAGCAGTACTTC. Translation gives CSVGGFSYEQYF.

This clone has a handful of counts. The gene calls are TRBV20-1 and TRBJ2-7, with TRBD1 as a possible D gene (5 bases). Trimming removed 1 base from V and 6 bases from J, with 7 bases in between. Germline V gene lookup returns CDR1 DFQATT and CDR2 SNEGSKA (reference sequence). The CDR3 runs to 11 residues. CDR3 residues: CSARAGSEQYF. The CDR3 DNA reads as TGCAGTGCTAGAGCAGGGTCCGAGCAGTACTTC.

The chain employs TRBV5-1 and TRBJ2-5; D is unclear. V gave up 3 bases and J gave up 3 bases, with 6 bases separating them. The CDR3 is 12 residues long. Germline CDR1 is SGHRS and CDR2 is YFSETQ. The chain's CDR3 is CASSSDKETQYF. As DNA, the CDR3 is TGCGCCAGCAGCTCCGATAAAGAGACCCAGTACTTC.

This clone was found a few times. J is TRBJ2-5 and V is TRBV4-1, with D tentatively TRBD1 (6 bases). Germline CDR1 and CDR2: MGHRA and YSYEKL. The CDR3 loop spans 16 amino acids. The V gene lost 6 bases and the J gene lost 7 bases, with 24 bases spanning the gap. The CDR3 sequence is CASRPTMTLPRGTQYF. The CDR3 DNA reads TGCGCCAGCAGACCTACTATGACCCTACCCAGGGGGACCCAGTACTTC.

V is TRBV11-1 and J is TRBJ2-1, with D unresolved. This CDR3 has 15 amino acids. Trimming removed 3 bases at V and 4 bases at J, with 13 bases between. CDR1 is SGHAT, CDR2 FQDESV, per germline (reference sequence). Here the CDR3 DNA reads TGTGCCAGCAGCTTCATTGCGAACTCATACAATGAGCAGTTCTTC. Protein: CASSFIANSYNEQFF.

In this sample, this clone turned up a few times. This CDR3 reads CASSLVLAGANVLTF. The CDR3 DNA reads as TGCGCCAGCAGCTTGGTTCTGGCTGGGGCCAACGTCCTGACTTTC. This chain uses TRBV5-1 with TRBJ2-6; D call uncertain. This CDR3 has 15 residues. Looked up from germline, CDR1 is SGHRS and CDR2 is YFSETQ. Trimming cost V 0 bases and J 2 bases, with 6 bases left between them.